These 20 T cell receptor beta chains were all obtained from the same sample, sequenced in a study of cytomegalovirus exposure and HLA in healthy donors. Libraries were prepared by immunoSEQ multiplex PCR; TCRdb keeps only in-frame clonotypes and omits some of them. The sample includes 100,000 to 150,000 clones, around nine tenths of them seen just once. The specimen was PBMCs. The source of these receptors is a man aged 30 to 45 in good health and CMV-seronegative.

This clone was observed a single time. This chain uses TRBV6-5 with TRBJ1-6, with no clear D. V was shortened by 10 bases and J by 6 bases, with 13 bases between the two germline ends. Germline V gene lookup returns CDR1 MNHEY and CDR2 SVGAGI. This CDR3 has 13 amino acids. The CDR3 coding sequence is TGTGCCACCCGGCCGGGGTTTAATTCACCCCTCCACTTT. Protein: CATRPGFNSPLHF.

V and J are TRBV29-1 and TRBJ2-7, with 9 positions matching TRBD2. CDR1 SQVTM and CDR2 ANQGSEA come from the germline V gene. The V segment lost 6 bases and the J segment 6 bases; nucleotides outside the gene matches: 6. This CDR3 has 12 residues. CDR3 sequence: CSVVAGVFEQYF. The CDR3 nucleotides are TGCAGCGTGGTAGCGGGAGTGTTCGAGCAGTACTTC.

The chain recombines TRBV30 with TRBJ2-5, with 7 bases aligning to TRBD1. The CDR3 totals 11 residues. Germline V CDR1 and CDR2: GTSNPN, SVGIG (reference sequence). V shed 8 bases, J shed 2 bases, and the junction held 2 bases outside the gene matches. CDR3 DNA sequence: TGTGCCCAACAGGGGCAAGAGACCCAGTACTTC. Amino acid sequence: CAQQGQETQYF.

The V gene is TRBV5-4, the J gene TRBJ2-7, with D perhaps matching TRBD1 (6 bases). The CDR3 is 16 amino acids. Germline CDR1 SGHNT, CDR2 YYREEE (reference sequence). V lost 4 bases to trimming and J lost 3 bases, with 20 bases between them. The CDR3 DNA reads TGTGCCAGCAGCCTTCCTATAGGACAGCCTAACTACGAGCAGTACTTC. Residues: CASSLPIGQPNYEQYF. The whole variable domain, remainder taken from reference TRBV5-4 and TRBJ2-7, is ETGVTQSPTHLIKTRGQQVTLRCSSQSGHNTVSWYQQALGQGPQFIFQYYREEENGRGNFPPRFSGLQFPNYSSELNVNALELDDSALYLCASSLPIGQPNYEQYFGPGTRLTVT.

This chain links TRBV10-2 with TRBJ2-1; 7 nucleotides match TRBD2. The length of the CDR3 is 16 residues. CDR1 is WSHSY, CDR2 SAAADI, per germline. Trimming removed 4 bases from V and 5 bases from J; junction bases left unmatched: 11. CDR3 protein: CASSGAVGGPNNEQFF. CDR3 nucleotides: TGCGCCAGCAGTGGGGCTGTGGGAGGGCCCAACAATGAGCAGTTCTTC.

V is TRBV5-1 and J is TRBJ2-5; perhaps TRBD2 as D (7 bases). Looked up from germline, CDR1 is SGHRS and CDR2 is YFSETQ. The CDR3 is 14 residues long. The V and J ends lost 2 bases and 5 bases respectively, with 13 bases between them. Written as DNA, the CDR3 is TGCGCCAGCAGCTTAGAGGCGGGGGCGGAGACCCAGTACTTC. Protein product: CASSLEAGAETQYF.

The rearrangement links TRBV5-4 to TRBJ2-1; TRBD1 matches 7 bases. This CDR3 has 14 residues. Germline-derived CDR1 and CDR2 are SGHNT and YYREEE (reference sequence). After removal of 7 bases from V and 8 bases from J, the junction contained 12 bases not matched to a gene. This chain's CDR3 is CASVRQGYNHEQFF. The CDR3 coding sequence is TGTGCCAGCGTCCGACAGGGTTATAACCATGAGCAGTTCTTC.

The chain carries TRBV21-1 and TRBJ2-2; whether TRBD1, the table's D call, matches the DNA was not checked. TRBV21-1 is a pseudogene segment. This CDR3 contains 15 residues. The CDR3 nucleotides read TGTGCCAGCAGCACCCGGGACAGGGGAACCGGGGAGCTGTTTTTT. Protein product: CASSTRDRGTGELFF.

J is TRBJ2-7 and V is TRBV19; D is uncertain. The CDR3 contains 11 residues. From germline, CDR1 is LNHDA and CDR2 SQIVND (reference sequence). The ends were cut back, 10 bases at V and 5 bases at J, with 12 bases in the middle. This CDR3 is CATRSLNEQYF. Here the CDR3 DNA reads TGTGCCACTCGGAGTTTGAACGAGCAGTACTTC.

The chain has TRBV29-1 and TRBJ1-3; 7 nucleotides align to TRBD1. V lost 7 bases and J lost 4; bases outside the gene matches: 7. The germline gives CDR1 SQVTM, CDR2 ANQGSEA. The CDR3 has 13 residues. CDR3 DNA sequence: TGCAGCGGTCAGGGGGATTCGGGAAACACCATATATTTT. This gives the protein CSGQGDSGNTIYF.

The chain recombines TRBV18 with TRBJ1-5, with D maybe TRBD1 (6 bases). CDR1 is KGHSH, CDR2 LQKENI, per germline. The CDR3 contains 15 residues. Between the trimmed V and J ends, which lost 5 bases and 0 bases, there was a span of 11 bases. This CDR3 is CASSWGTPSNQPQHF. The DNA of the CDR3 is TGTGCCAGCTCATGGGGGACACCTAGCAATCAGCCCCAGCATTTT. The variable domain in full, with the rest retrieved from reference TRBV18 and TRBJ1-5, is NAGVMQNPRHLVRRRGQEARLRCSPMKGHSHVYWYRQLPEEGLKFMVYLQKENIIDESGMPKERFSAEFPKEGPSILRIQQVVRGDSAAYFCASSWGTPSNQPQHFGDGTRLSIL.

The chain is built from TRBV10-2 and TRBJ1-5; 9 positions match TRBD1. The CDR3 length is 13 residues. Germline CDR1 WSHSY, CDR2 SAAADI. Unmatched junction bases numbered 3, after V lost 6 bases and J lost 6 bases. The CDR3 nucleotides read TGCGCCAGCAGGGGGACAGGGCTTCAGCCCCAGCATTTT. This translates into CASRGTGLQPQHF.

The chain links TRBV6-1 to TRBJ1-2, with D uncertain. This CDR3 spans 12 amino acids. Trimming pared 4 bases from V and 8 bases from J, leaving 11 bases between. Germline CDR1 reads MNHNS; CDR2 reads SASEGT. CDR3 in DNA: TGTGCCAGCAGTGGGTACAGTTCCGGCTACACCTTC. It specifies CASSGYSSGYTF.

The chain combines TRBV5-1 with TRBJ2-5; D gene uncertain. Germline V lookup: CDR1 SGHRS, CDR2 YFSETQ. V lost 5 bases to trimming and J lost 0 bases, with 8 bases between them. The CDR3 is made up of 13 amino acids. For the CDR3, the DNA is TGCGCCAGCAGTGTCCCAGACCAAGAGACCCAGTACTTC. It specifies CASSVPDQETQYF.

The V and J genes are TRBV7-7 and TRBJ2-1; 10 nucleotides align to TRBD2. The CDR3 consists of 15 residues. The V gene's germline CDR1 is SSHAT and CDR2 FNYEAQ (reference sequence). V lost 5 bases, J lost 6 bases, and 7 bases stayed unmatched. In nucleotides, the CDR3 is TGTGCCAGCAGCCAAAGCGGGAGGGCCTTCAATGAGCAGTTCTTC. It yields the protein CASSQSGRAFNEQFF.

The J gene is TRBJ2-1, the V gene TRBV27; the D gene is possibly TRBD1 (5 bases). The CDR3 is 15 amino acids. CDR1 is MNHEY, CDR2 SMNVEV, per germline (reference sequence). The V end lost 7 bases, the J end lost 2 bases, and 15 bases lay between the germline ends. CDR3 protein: CASKITRDPYNEQFF. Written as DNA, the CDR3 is TGTGCCAGCAAAATAACCAGGGATCCCTACAATGAGCAGTTCTTC.

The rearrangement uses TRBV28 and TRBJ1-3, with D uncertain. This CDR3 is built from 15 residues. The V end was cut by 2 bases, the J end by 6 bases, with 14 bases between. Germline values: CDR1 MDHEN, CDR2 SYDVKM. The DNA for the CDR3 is TGTGCCAGCAGTTTACGGCAGGCCGGAAAAAACACCATATATTTT. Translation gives CASSLRQAGKNTIYF.

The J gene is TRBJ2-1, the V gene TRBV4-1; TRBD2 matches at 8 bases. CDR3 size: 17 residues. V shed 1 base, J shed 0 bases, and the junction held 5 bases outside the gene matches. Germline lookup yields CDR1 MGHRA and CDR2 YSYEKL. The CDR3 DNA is TGCGCCAGCAGCCAAGGCGACAGCGGGAGCTCCTACAATGAGCAGTTCTTC. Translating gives CASSQGDSGSSYNEQFF.

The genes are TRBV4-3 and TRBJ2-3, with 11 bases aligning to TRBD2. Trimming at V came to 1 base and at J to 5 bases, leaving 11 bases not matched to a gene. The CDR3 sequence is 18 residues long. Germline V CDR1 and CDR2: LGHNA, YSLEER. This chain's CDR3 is CASSQASPPLAGVDTQYF. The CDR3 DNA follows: TGCGCCAGCAGCCAAGCTAGTCCCCCACTAGCGGGAGTAGATACGCAGTATTTT.

CDR3 DNA: TGTGCCAGCAGCTTACAGGGAACCCACTATGGCTACACCTTC. Translating it yields CASSLQGTHYGYTF. This chain joins TRBV13 and TRBJ1-2; D may be TRBD1 (5 bases). The germline V and J ends were trimmed by 2 bases and 3 bases, with 10 bases remaining between them. CDR3 size: 14 residues. Germline lookup yields CDR1 PRHDT and CDR2 FYEKMQ (reference sequence). The full variable domain, rest sourced from reference TRBV13 and TRBJ1-2, is AAGVIQSPRHLIKEKRETATLKCYPIPRHDTVYWYQQGPGQDPQFLISFYEKMQSDKGSIPDRFSAQQFSDYHSELNMSSLELGDSALYFCASSLQGTHYGYTFGSGTRLTVV.